Presented here are 9 T cell receptor beta chains from one specimen sequenced in a study of Graves' ophthalmopathy and Graves' hyperthyroidism (dated by TCRdb to the late 2010s). Sequencing took place on an Illumina HiSeq 2000. TCR beta CDR3 regions were amplified from RNA transcripts for repertoire sequencing. The first round was an RT-PCR using HTBI primers with the Qiagen OneStep RT-PCR kit, and this first round was followed by a second-round multiplex PCR, then size selection and purification. TCRdb reprocessing: public reads trimmed at Q25 with fastp, clones called with MiXCR, in-frame beta chains kept. Here each entry gathers all rows of one CDR3 protein and keeps the most common genes and DNA. The sample yields more than 1,000,000 distinct CDR3 sequences; about 35% were counted once. Of the sample, approximately 10% is held by the ten largest clones. The sample was peripheral blood or thyroid tissue (not recorded which). These receptor sequences come from an adult man with Graves' hyperthyroidism.

V and J are TRBV7-9 and TRBJ1-4, with D tentatively TRBD1 (5 bases). CDR1 is SEHNR and CDR2 is FQNEAQ in the germline V gene (reference sequence). This CDR3 has 15 residues. Between the trimmed V and J ends, which lost 5 bases and 5 bases, there was a span of 15 bases. The CDR3 region is CASSLRTPPNEKLFF. The CDR3 DNA follows: TGTGCCAGCAGCCTAAGGACACCGCCAAATGAAAAACTGTTTTTT.

This clonotype has more than one count but fewer than ten. A junction end diverges from the germline sequence, so it may reflect a read error. This chain uses TRBV29-1 with TRBJ2-6, with TRBD1 identical over 8 bases. Germline lookup yields CDR1 SQVTM and CDR2 ANQGSEA. The CDR3 is 11 amino acids. CDR3 sequence: CSVEQGATEAF. The DNA of the CDR3 is TGCAGCGTTGAACAGGGGGCCACTGAAGCTTTC.

The rearrangement joins TRBV7-8 to TRBJ2-5; the match to TRBD2 covers 7 bases. The length of the CDR3 is 18 residues. Germline CDR1 reads SGHVS; CDR2 reads FQNEAQ. Trimming took 0 bases from V and 3 from J; bases not matched to a gene: 13. The CDR3 DNA is TGTGCCAGCAGCTTAGCCCCCCGGGCACTAGCGAGGGAAGAGACCCAGTACTTC. It specifies CASSLAPRALAREETQYF.

Worth noting for this clonotype: An end of the junction differs from the germline gene, which may be a read error. The chain carries TRBV5-1 and TRBJ2-7, with D perhaps TRBD1 or TRBD2 (6 bases each). The germline V gene encodes CDR1 SGHRS and CDR2 YFSETQ. This CDR3 contains 15 residues. The CDR3: CASSPQGGGGYEQYF. The DNA for the CDR3 is TGTGCCAGCAGCCCCCAAGGGGGAGGCGGGTACGAGCAGTACTTC.

This clonotype occurred a few times. The rearrangement uses TRBV4-3 and TRBJ2-2; no clear D. V lost 0 bases and J lost 6, with 14 bases in between. Germline assignment: CDR1 LGHNA and CDR2 YSLEER. The CDR3 runs to 16 residues. The CDR3 nucleotides read TGCGCCAGCAGCCAAGAAGTGACTGATCGTCCCGGGGAGCTGTTTTTT. Translated: CASSQEVTDRPGELFF.

This clonotype was recorded at least ten times. The CDR3 here is CSALAGGARETQYF. CDR3 nucleotides: TGCAGTGCGCTTGCGGGGGGGGCCAGGGAGACCCAGTACTTC. The V call is TRBV20-1, the J call TRBJ2-5; 9 nucleotides agree with TRBD2. Germline V gene data show CDR1 as DFQATT and CDR2 as SNEGSKA (reference sequence). The CDR3 is 14 residues long. V was clipped by 6 bases and J by 5 bases; unmatched bases: 10.

This clonotype was detected a few times. The chain has TRBV28 and TRBJ1-1; possibly TRBD1 for D (6 bases). CDR3 length: 14 amino acids. With 6 bases removed from V and 3 bases from J, the gap between germline ends came to 14 bases. Germline V gene lookup returns CDR1 MDHEN and CDR2 SYDVKM. This CDR3 reads CASRETGWDTEAFF. CDR3 DNA: TGTGCCAGCAGGGAAACAGGGTGGGACACTGAAGCTTTCTTT.

About this clonotype: A much larger clone lies a single base off, so this may be a read error. The V gene is TRBV29-1, the J gene TRBJ1-5; D may be TRBD1 (6 bases). The CDR3 contains 18 residues. The germline gives CDR1 SQVTM, CDR2 ANQGSEA. The DNA for the CDR3 is TGCAACGTTGGGGAGGAGATACAGGGTTCTTATAGCAATCAGCCCCAGCATTTT. Its protein product is CNVGEEIQGSYSNQPQHF.

This clonotype showed up many times. The V and J genes are TRBV20-1 and TRBJ2-7; a weak D match, TRBD1 (5 bases). V lost 0 bases, J lost 6 bases, and 18 bases lay in between. CDR1 DFQATT and CDR2 SNEGSKA come from the germline V gene (reference sequence). The CDR3 sequence is 15 residues long. For the CDR3, the DNA is TGCAGTGCTAGAGATCTTGGACGAAAGGGGCTCGAGCAGTACTTC. Amino acids: CSARDLGRKGLEQYF.